Sequencing of this T cell receptor beta chain was carried out in a study of T-cell reconstitution after alpha-beta-depleted transplantation in children. CDR1 is SGHKS, CDR2 YYEKEE, per germline (reference sequence). The CDR3 is 15 amino acids. V gave up 0 bases and J gave up 4 bases, with 13 bases separating them. Unique molecular identifiers were incorporated during preparation of the TCRbeta library. TCRdb re-analysed the PCR reads in MiXCR, keeping a single row per CDR3 protein. The repertoire holds 300,000 or so distinct CDR3 sequences, 9.5% to 10% seen once, with roughly a tenth in the top ten. The V and J genes are TRBV5-5 and TRBJ2-5, with D possibly TRBD2 on 6 matching bases. The clonotype originates from a human donor who donated a stem cell graft to a child with SCID. The sequencing used PBMCs from the stem cell graft donor, collected from the stem cell graft. Here the CDR3 DNA reads TGTGCCAGCAGCTTGGATGCGGGGAAGGGAGAGACCCAGTACTTC. Amino acid sequence: CASSLDAGKGETQYF. Using reference TRBV5-5 and TRBJ2-5 for the parts outside the CDR3, the full variable domain is DAGVTQSPTHLIKTRGQQVTLRCSPISGHKSVSWYQQVLGQGPQFIFQYYEKEERGRGNFPDRFSARQFPNYSSELNVNALLLGDSALYLCASSLDAGKGETQYFGPGTRLLVL.